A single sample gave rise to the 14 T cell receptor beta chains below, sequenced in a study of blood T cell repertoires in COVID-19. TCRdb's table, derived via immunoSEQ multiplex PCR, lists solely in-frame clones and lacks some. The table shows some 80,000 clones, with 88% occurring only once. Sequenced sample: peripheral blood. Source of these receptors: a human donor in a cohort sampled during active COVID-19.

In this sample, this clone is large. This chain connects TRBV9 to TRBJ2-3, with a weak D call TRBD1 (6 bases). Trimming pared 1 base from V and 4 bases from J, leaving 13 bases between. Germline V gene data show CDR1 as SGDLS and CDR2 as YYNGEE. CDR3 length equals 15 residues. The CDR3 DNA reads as TGTGCCAGCAGCGTAAGTCAGGGGAACCCAGATACGCAGTATTTT. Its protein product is CASSVSQGNPDTQYF.

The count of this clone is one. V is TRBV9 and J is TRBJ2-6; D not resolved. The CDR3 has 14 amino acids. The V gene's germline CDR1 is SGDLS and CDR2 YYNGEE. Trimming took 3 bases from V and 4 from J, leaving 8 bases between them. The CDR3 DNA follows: TGTGCCAGCAGCGAGCGTTCGGGGGCCAACGTCCTGACTTTC. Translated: CASSERSGANVLTF.

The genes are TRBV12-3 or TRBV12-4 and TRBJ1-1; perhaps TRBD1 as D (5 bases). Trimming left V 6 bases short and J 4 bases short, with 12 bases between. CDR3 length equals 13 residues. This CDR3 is CASRQVGGTEAFF. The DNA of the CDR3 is TGTGCCAGCAGGCAAGTGGGGGGCACTGAAGCTTTCTTT.

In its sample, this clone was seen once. CDR3 in amino acids: CASSAGTGYGYTF. The CDR3 nucleotides read TGTGCCAGCAGCGCCGGGACAGGTTATGGCTACACCTTC. The V call is TRBV9, the J call TRBJ1-2; 8 bases are shared with TRBD1. Germline CDR1 SGDLS, CDR2 YYNGEE. This CDR3 spans 13 amino acids. Trimming took 3 bases from V and 5 from J; bases not matched to a gene: 3.

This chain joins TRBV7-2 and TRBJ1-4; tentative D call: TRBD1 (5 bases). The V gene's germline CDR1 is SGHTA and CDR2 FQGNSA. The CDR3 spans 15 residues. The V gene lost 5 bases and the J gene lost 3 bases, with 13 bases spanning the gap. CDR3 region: CASSPRGRSNEKLFF. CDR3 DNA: TGTGCCAGCAGCCCCCGGGGGAGGTCTAATGAAAAACTGTTTTTT.

CDR3 in DNA: TGTGCCAGCAGAGCGGTGGACGGCTACACCTTC. The encoded protein is CASRAVDGYTF. This sequence joins TRBV6-5 and TRBJ1-2; no reliable D call. CDR1 is MNHEY, CDR2 SVGAGI, per germline. V was trimmed by 6 bases and J by 8 bases, leaving 10 bases between them. CDR3 length: 11 residues.

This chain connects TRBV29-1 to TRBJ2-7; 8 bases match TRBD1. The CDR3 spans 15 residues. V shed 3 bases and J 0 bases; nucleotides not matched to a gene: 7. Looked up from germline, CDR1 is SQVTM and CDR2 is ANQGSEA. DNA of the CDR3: TGCAGCGTTGAGAGCCTCAGGGGGCCCTCCTACGAGCAGTACTTC. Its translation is CSVESLRGPSYEQYF.

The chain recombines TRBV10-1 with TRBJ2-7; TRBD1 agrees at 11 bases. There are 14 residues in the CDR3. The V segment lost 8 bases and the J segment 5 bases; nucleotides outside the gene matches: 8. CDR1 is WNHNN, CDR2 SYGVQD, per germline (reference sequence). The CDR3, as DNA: TGCGCCAGCTCCGACGGACAGGGGGCACACGAGCAGTACTTC. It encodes CASSDGQGAHEQYF.

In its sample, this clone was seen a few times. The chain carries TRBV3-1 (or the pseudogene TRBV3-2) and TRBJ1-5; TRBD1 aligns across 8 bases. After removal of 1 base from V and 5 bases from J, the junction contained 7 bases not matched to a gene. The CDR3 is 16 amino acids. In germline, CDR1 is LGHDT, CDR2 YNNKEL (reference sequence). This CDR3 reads CASSQGVQGGDQPQHF. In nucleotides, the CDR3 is TGTGCCAGCAGCCAAGGGGTACAGGGGGGAGATCAGCCCCAGCATTTT.

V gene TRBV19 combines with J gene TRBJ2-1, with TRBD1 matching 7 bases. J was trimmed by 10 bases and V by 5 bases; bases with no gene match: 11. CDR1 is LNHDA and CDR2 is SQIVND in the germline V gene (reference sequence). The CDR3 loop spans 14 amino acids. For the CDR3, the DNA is TGTGCCAGTAGTCTTTGGACAGGAGTACAGGAGCAGTTCTTC. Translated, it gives CASSLWTGVQEQFF.

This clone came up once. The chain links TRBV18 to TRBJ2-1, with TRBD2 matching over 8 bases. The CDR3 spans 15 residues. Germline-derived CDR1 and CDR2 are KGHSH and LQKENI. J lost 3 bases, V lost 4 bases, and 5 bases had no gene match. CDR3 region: CASSLGLDVYNEQFF. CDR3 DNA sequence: TGTGCCAGCTCACTGGGACTAGATGTCTACAATGAGCAGTTCTTC.

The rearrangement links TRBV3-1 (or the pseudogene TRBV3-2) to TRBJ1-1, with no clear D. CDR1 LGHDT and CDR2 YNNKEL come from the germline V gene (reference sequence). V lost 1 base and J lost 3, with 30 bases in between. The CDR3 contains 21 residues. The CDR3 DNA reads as TGTGCCAGCAGCCAAGCCGATAAAGTCCCGCCAGCCTCTTATGAGGACACTGAAGCTTTCTTT. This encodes CASSQADKVPPASYEDTEAFF.

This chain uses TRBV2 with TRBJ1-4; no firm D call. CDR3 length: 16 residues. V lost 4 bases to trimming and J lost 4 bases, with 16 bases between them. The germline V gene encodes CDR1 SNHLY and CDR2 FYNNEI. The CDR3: CASSGGSSTINEKLFF. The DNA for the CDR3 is TGTGCCAGCAGTGGAGGGTCCTCCACCATTAATGAAAAACTGTTTTTT.

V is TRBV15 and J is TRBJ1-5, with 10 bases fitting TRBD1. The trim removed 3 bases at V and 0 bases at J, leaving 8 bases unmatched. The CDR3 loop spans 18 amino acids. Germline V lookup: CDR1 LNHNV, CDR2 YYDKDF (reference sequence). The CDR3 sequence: CATSRGQGSRYSNQPQHF. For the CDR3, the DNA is TGTGCCACCAGCAGGGGACAGGGGTCAAGGTATAGCAATCAGCCCCAGCATTTT.